Listed below are T cell receptor beta chains from one sample, sequenced in a study of graft-versus-host responses after intestinal transplantation. Their antigens are not known. Sequencing was performed with immunoSEQ multiplex PCR; in TCRdb, only in-frame clones are kept and a portion is missing. The profile shows around 88,000 clones, 75% to 90% of them singletons. This specimen was unstimulated CD8+ T cells sorted from spleen or lymph node cells, taken before intestinal transplant. The source is a human donor who received an intestinal transplant. CDR3s include the opening cysteine and the closing phenylalanine or tryptophan. Size values are once, few and many counts, or a class for expanded clones, and some rows have none.

J gene,clone size,V gene,CDR3 protein
TRBJ2-7,-,TRBV11-2,CASSPPGLAGAYEQYF
TRBJ1-1,-,TRBV6-6,CASSYGTGDTEAFF
TRBJ2-3,once,TRBV6-1,CASSELEGLLTDTQYF
TRBJ2-4,-,TRBV5-4,CASSLVPELAKNIQYF
TRBJ2-5,-,TRBV4-1,CASSQDPGQETQYF
TRBJ2-7,few,TRBV6-1,CASSDLRGDWWDEQYF
TRBJ1-5,-,TRBV7-3,CASAGNNQPQHF
TRBJ1-1,-,TRBV6-6,CASSYGEGALAFF
TRBJ2-3,-,TRBV27,CASSTLTSGGATDTQYF
TRBJ2-1,-,TRBV27,CASSSYHIAGVYNEQFF
TRBJ2-7,-,TRBV6-1,CASTSGTGGYEQYF
TRBJ1-5,-,TRBV10-2,CASSESDRSNQPQHF
TRBJ2-7,-,TRBV13,CASSLGVGSVSYEQYF
TRBJ1-1,-,TRBV4-1,CASSQRQGVTEAFF
TRBJ1-4,-,TRBV18,CASSSFRGRVRKTVF
TRBJ1-1,-,TRBV27,CASSLSWGLNTEAFF
TRBJ1-5,-,TRBV21-1,CASSRAAAEVEGNQPQHF
TRBJ1-1,-,TRBV6-5,CASSYQGGTEAFF
TRBJ2-7,-,TRBV10-3,CAISGEGQGGYEQYF
TRBJ2-7,-,TRBV2,CASSDLPSGCYEQYF
TRBJ2-7,few,TRBV27,CASSVGEVYEQYF
TRBJ1-4,few,TRBV27,CASTGQGTAKLFF
TRBJ1-1,-,TRBV7-3,CASSLTGTGGSEAFF
TRBJ1-1,-,TRBV27,CASSPVLDRDAEAFF
TRBJ1-5,-,TRBV2,CASSDNSYSNQPQHF